A single sample is the source of the 15 T cell receptor beta chains below, sequenced in a study of early T cells in non-severe SARS-CoV-2 infection. In TCRdb, the 5' RACE reads were re-called with MiXCR into one record per CDR3 protein. The repertoire holds 55,000 to 65,000 distinct CDR3 sequences, with about 8.9% as singletons. The source material was whole blood. Receptors were obtained from an adult who was a healthcare worker with PCR-confirmed SARS-CoV-2 infection or an uninfected control (not recorded which).

V is TRBV6-2 or TRBV6-3 and J is TRBJ1-1; maybe TRBD1 (5 bases). The length of the CDR3 is 14 residues. Trimming removed 3 bases from V and 1 base from J, with 9 bases in between. CDR1 is MNHEY, CDR2 SVGEGT, per germline. In nucleotides, the CDR3 is TGTGCCAGCAGTTATGGGGGTAAGAACACTGAAGCTTTCTTT. Translating it yields CASSYGGKNTEAFF.

The sample holds a few counts of this clonotype. The chain carries TRBV20-1 and TRBJ2-7; 7 positions agree with TRBD2. The V and J ends lost 6 bases and 5 bases, in that order; junction bases with no gene match: 10. The CDR3 totals 13 residues. Germline CDR1 DFQATT, CDR2 SNEGSKA (reference sequence). CDR3 region: CSAGLWGGNEQYF. The CDR3 DNA reads as TGCAGTGCCGGATTGTGGGGAGGGAACGAGCAGTACTTC.

This clonotype has a count of ten or more. Here the CDR3 reads CASSLGTGTSYGYTF. The DNA for the CDR3 is TGTGCCAGCAGCTTAGGAACCGGGACCTCCTATGGCTACACCTTC. The chain has TRBV7-2 and TRBJ1-2, with a weak D call TRBD1 (5 bases). The CDR3 contains 15 residues. V lost 1 base and J 4 bases, leaving 13 bases between the germline ends. From germline, CDR1 is SGHTA and CDR2 FQGNSA.

In this sample, this clonotype turned up a few times. This may come from a read error, since a much larger clone is one base off. This chain connects TRBV20-1 to TRBJ2-3; 9 bases are shared with TRBD2. Trimming took 5 bases from V and 3 from J; bases not matched to a gene: 9. The CDR3 length is 15 residues. Germline V gene sequence: CDR1 DFQATT, CDR2 SNEGSKA (reference sequence). The CDR3 coding sequence is TGCAGTGCTTCAGGCCCTAGCGGGACGACAGATACGCAGTATTTT. Residues: CSASGPSGTTDTQYF.

The table lists this clonotype with many counts. The V gene is TRBV21-1, the J gene TRBJ2-7; TRBD1, the D gene given by the table, was not confirmed from the DNA. TRBV21-1 is described as a pseudogene. The CDR3 spans 16 residues. In DNA, the CDR3 is TGTGCCAGCGGATCCCACACAGGGGCCAGCTCCTACGAGCAGTACTTC. It translates to CASGSHTGASSYEQYF.

The gene calls are TRBV12-3 or TRBV12-4 and TRBJ2-7, with 7 positions matching TRBD1. With V trimmed by 3 bases and J by 2 bases, 4 bases remained unmatched. The CDR3 is 14 residues long. CDR3 residues: CASSLMQGAYEQYF. The CDR3 region has the DNA TGTGCCAGCAGTTTGATGCAGGGGGCCTACGAGCAGTACTTC.

The chain recombines TRBV9 with TRBJ2-5; D possibly matches TRBD1 or TRBD2 (5 bases each). The CDR3 is 17 amino acids. V lost 2 bases and J 1 base, leaving 18 bases between the germline ends. Germline V gene sequence: CDR1 SGDLS, CDR2 YYNGEE. As DNA, the CDR3 is TGTGCCAGCAGCGTTTACCCGGGGCCATCCCCCCAAGAGACCCAGTACTTC. It yields the protein CASSVYPGPSPQETQYF.

This clonotype was counted a few times. This sequence joins TRBV4-2 and TRBJ2-1, with 7 bases that match TRBD2. This CDR3 comprises 16 residues. V shed 4 bases and J 5 bases; nucleotides not matched to a gene: 11. CDR1 is LGHNA and CDR2 is YNFKEQ in the germline V gene. DNA for the CDR3: TGTGCCAGCAGCCCCTTAGGAGGGACTAACAACAATGAGCAGTTCTTC. Translation: CASSPLGGTNNNEQFF.

The genes are TRBV29-1 and TRBJ2-2; TRBD1 matches 7 bases. CDR1 and CDR2 from the germline V gene are SQVTM and ANQGSEA. The V and J ends lost 7 bases and 1 base, in that order; junction bases with no gene match: 9. The CDR3 has 15 residues. In DNA form, the CDR3 reads TGCAGCGCCAGGGGACAGAACCAGAACACCGGGGAGCTGTTTTTT. It yields the protein CSARGQNQNTGELFF.

The genes are TRBV27 and TRBJ2-4, with D possibly TRBD2 on 6 matching bases. Trimming removed 6 bases at V and 0 bases at J, with 9 bases between. The CDR3 totals 14 residues. Germline V gene sequence: CDR1 MNHEY, CDR2 SMNVEV (reference sequence). CDR3 amino acids: CASRAGLAKNIQYF. DNA for the CDR3: TGTGCCAGCAGGGCGGGACTAGCCAAAAACATTCAGTACTTC.

The table lists this clonotype with many counts. The chain recombines TRBV24-1 with TRBJ2-2, with D perhaps TRBD1 (5 bases). Germline V gives CDR1 KGHDR, CDR2 SFDVKD. The CDR3 runs 15 residues. V was shortened by 3 bases and J by 9 bases, with 16 bases between the two germline ends. CDR3 region: CATSDPKTVPRELFF. CDR3 in DNA: TGTGCCACCAGTGATCCGAAGACAGTTCCCCGGGAGCTGTTTTTT.

This clonotype was seen many times. CDR3 nucleotides: TGTGCCAGCAGCCGAAGTAAGGACAGCCTAGCTTTCTTT. Residues: CASSRSKDSLAFF. The J gene is TRBJ1-1, the V gene TRBV7-9; maybe TRBD1 (6 bases). Germline-derived CDR1 and CDR2 are SEHNR and FQNEAQ (reference sequence). The CDR3 sequence is 13 residues long. V lost 5 bases and J 10 bases, leaving 17 bases between the germline ends.

Concerning this clonotype: A much bigger clone sits one base away, suggesting this may be a read error. The V gene is TRBV7-3, the J gene TRBJ2-1; possibly TRBD2 for D (6 bases). This CDR3 spans 16 amino acids. Germline-derived CDR1 and CDR2 are SGHTA and FQGTGA. The germline V and J ends were trimmed by 5 bases and 1 base, with 15 bases remaining between them. The CDR3 DNA follows: TGTGCCAGCAGCCTACCGGGAGCCCGTTCCTACAATGAGCAGTTCTTC. This sequence encodes CASSLPGARSYNEQFF.

This clonotype came up many times. The chain employs TRBV20-1 and TRBJ2-1; 10 bases match TRBD2. CDR1 DFQATT and CDR2 SNEGSKA come from the germline V gene (reference sequence). The trim removed 1 base at V and 8 bases at J, leaving 2 bases unmatched. CDR3 length: 13 residues. This CDR3 is CSARGAGGYEQFF. CDR3 nucleotide sequence: TGCAGTGCTAGAGGAGCGGGAGGGTATGAGCAGTTCTTC.

There are many counts of this clonotype. The rearrangement joins TRBV20-1 to TRBJ2-3, with TRBD2 matching over 10 bases. Germline-derived CDR1 and CDR2 are DFQATT and SNEGSKA (reference sequence). V lost 0 bases and J lost 6; bases outside the gene matches: 9. CDR3 length: 16 residues. CDR3 coding DNA: TGCAGTGCTAGAGATCAACTAGCGGGAACAAGGGATACGCAGTATTTT. This sequence encodes CSARDQLAGTRDTQYF.